This TCR beta chain was identified in a study of T cells in Graves' hyperthyroidism and ophthalmopathy. Study observations and caveats: The model predicted ophthalmopathy a median roughly 6.3 months before onset. Most thyroid clonotypes with frequency above 0.001 were detected in blood.

As concerns this clonotype: The antigen is not known.

CDR3 length: 14 amino acids. Germline V gene lookup returns CDR1 MNHNS and CDR2 SASEGT. V lost 3 bases, J lost 5 bases, and 7 bases stayed unmatched. RNA transcripts yielded amplified TCR beta CDR3 regions. HTBI primers were used for first-round RT-PCR of the TCR CDR3. MiXCR was run by TCRdb on the multiplex PCR reads, yielding one entry per CDR3 protein. The sample lists 480,000 or so distinct CDR3 sequences; 40% to 50% were seen once. Researchers barred patients who had uncontrolled infection, other autoimmune disease, pregnancy or lactation. Every diagnosis used clinical symptoms, serum thyroxine and TRAb, thyroid ultrasound and orbital computed tomography.

The chain employs TRBV6-1 and TRBJ2-7; TRBD2 agrees at 7 bases. Sequenced material: peripheral blood or thyroid tissue (not recorded which). The origin of this receptor is an adult woman with Graves' disease, either hyperthyroidism or ophthalmopathy (not recorded which). The CDR3 region is CASSERQRGDEQYF. CDR3 DNA: TGTGCCAGCAGTGAGAGGCAGCGGGGCGACGAGCAGTACTTC.